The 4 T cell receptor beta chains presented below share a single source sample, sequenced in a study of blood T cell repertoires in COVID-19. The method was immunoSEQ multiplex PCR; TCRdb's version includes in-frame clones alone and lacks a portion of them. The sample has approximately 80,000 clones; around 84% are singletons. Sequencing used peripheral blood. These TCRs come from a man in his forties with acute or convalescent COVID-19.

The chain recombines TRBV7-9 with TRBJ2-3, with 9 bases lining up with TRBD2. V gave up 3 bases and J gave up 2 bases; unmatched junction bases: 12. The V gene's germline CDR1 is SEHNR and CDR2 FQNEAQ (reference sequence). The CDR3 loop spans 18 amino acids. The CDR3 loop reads CASSLGESGGHITDTQYF. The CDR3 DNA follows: TGTGCCAGCAGCTTGGGGGAGAGCGGGGGGCACATCACAGATACGCAGTATTTT.

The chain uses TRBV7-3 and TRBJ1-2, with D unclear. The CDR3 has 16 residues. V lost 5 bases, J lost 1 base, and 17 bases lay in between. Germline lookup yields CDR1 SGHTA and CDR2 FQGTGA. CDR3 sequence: CASSPKVSASNYGYTF. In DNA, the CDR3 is TGTGCCAGCAGCCCAAAGGTGTCAGCTAGTAACTATGGCTACACCTTC. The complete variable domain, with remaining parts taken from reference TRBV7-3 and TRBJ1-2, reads GAGVSQTPSNKVTEKGKYVELRCDPISGHTALYWYRQSLGQGPEFLIYFQGTGAADDSGLPNDRFFAVRPEGSVSTLKIQRTERGDSAVYLCASSPKVSASNYGYTFGSGTRLTVV.

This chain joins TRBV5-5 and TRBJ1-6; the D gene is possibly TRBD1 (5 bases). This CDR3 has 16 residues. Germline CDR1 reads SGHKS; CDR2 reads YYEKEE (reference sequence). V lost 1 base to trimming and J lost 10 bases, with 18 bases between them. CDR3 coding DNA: TGTGCCAGCAGCTTGCAGGGCCCAACCAGAGACTCACCCCTCCACTTT. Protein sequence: CASSLQGPTRDSPLHF.

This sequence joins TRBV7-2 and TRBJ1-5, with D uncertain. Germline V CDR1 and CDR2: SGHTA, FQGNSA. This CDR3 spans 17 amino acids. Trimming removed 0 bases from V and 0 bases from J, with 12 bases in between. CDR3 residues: CASSLASGSSSNQPQHF. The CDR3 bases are TGTGCCAGCAGCTTAGCTTCAGGCAGCTCTAGCAATCAGCCCCAGCATTTT.